This TCR beta chain was identified during a study of cytomegalovirus exposure and HLA in healthy donors. Here immunoSEQ multiplex PCR was the method, and the copy in TCRdb shows in-frame clones only, minus some. This sample yields 67,000 or so clones, of which 90% to 95% are seen a single time; about 1.4% belongs to the top ten. The CDR3 runs to 17 residues. CDR1 and CDR2 (germline): KGHSH, LQKENI. J was trimmed by 2 bases and V by 0 bases; bases with no gene match: 4. The sample consisted of PBMCs. The chain couples TRBV18 to TRBJ2-5; TRBD2 matches 12 bases. This sequence originates from a man younger than 35 in good health and CMV-seropositive. CDR3 in amino acids: CASSPPTGTSGQETQYF. The CDR3 nucleotides are TGTGCCAGCTCACCACCGACGGGGACTAGCGGGCAAGAGACCCAGTACTTC.